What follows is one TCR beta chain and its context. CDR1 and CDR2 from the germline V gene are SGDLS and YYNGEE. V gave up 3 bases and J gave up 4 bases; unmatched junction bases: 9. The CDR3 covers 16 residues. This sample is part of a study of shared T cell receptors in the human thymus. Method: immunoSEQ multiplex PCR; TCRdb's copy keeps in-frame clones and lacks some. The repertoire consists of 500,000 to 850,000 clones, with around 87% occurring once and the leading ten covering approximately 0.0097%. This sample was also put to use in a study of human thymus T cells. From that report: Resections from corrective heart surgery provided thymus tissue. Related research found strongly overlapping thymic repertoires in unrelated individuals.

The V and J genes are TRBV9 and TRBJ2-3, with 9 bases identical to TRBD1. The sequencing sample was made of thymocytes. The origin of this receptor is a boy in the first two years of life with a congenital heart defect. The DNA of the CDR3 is TGTGCCAGCAGCGCCGGCTCGGGACAGGGAGCAGATACGCAGTATTTT. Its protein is CASSAGSGQGADTQYF.